The rows below give T cell receptor beta chains drawn from one sample of a study of control samples from healthy donors and cancer patients. Clones were read by immunoSEQ multiplex PCR, and TCRdb kept only the in-frame ones, dropping some. The repertoire holds over 70,000 clones, with roughly nine tenths as singletons. The material sequenced was PBMCs. Receptors were obtained from a woman between 50 and 59 years old with colorectal cancer. Both conserved end residues are part of each CDR3. The D gene is left open where the match is weak. The size field is filled for only some rows; it gives once, few, many or a size class.

d_call clone_size j_call v_call cdr3_aa cdr3_nt
- - TRBJ2-5 TRBV20-1 CSASGGAEGTQYF TGCAGTGCTAGTGGCGGGGCGGAAGGGACCCAGTACTTC
TRBD1 - TRBJ1-5 TRBV10-3 CAISESGQGNQPQHF TGTGCCATCAGTGAGTCGGGACAGGGAAATCAGCCCCAGCATTTT
- - TRBJ1-2 TRBV5-8 CASSLQGFGYTF TGTGCCAGCAGCTTACAGGGTTTTGGCTACACCTTC
- - TRBJ1-1 TRBV27 CASSRMTAVNTEAFF TGTGCCAGCAGCCGAATGACAGCGGTGAACACTGAAGCTTTCTTT
TRBD1 - TRBJ1-5 TRBV7-2 CASSLTGLEPQHF TGTGCCAGCAGCTTGACAGGGTTGGAGCCCCAGCATTTT
TRBD1 few TRBJ1-3 TRBV5-1 CASSLGTGVTGNTIYF TGCGCCAGCAGCTTGGGGACAGGGGTCACCGGAAACACCATATATTTT
- - TRBJ2-1 TRBV18 CASSPQGQYNEQFF TGTGCCAGCTCACCACAAGGCCAGTACAATGAGCAGTTCTTC
- - TRBJ2-5 TRBV10-1 CASSESDGGPRQETQYF TGCGCCAGCAGTGAGTCCGACGGGGGGCCGAGACAAGAGACCCAGTACTTC
TRBD1 once TRBJ1-1 TRBV18 CASSLYRGGNTEAFF TGTGCCAGCTCATTATACAGGGGGGGGAACACTGAAGCTTTCTTT
TRBD1 - TRBJ1-3 TRBV6-6 CASSRIRDRVSGNTIYF TGTGCCAGCAGCCGAATCAGGGACAGGGTCTCTGGAAACACCATATATTTT
- - TRBJ2-3 TRBV5-6 CASSFPAARDTQYF TGTGCCAGCAGCTTTCCGGCGGCGAGGGATACGCAGTATTTT
- few TRBJ1-1 TRBV7-8 CASSLELGLGHEAFF TGTGCCAGCAGCTTAGAATTGGGTTTGGGCCATGAAGCTTTCTTT
- - TRBJ2-1 TRBV7-3 CASSLKGFNEQFF TGTGCCAGCAGCTTAAAAGGATTCAATGAGCAGTTCTTC
- - TRBJ1-5 TRBV5-1 CASRPKCHLNKTYYGEWNQPQHF TGCGCCAGCCGCCCGAAGTGTCACCTCAATAAAACATATTACGGGGAGTGGAATCAGCCCCAGCATTTT
- - TRBJ1-2 TRBV7-2 CASSLASSRARGYTF TGTGCCAGCAGCTTAGCTTCCAGCAGGGCGAGAGGCTACACCTTC
- - TRBJ2-1 TRBV6-2/TRBV6-3 CASSVYPEGTYNEQFF TGTGCCAGCAGTGTATACCCTGAGGGGACCTACAATGAGCAGTTCTTC
TRBD1 - TRBJ1-1 TRBV5-1 CASSLEGGAGEAFF TGCGCCAGCAGCTTGGAAGGGGGCGCGGGTGAAGCTTTCTTT
TRBD2 - TRBJ2-2 TRBV3-1/TRBV3-2 CASSQDRLAGDTGELFF TGTGCCAGCAGCCAAGACAGACTAGCGGGGGACACCGGGGAGCTGTTTTTT
- once TRBJ2-5 TRBV28 CASSVGLQETQYF TGTGCCAGCAGTGTGGGTTTGCAAGAGACCCAGTACTTC
- - TRBJ1-1 TRBV5-1 CASSLTGSGTEAFF TGCGCCAGCAGCTTAACAGGGTCGGGGACTGAAGCTTTCTTT
- - TRBJ1-2 TRBV6-5 CASSRGSSLDYGYTF TGTGCCAGCAGCCGGGGGAGCAGCCTCGACTATGGCTACACCTTC
TRBD1 - TRBJ1-6 TRBV2 CASSTQGENSPLHF TGTGCCAGCAGTACCCAGGGGGAGAATTCACCCCTCCACTTT
TRBD1 - TRBJ1-5 TRBV10-2 CASSAGETGGNQPQHF TGCGCCAGCAGTGCCGGAGAGACAGGGGGGAATCAGCCCCAGCATTTT
TRBD1 - TRBJ1-1 TRBV4-2 CASSPPTGASGAFF TGTGCCAGCAGCCCCCCCACAGGGGCTTCGGGTGCTTTCTTT
- - TRBJ1-2 TRBV7-2 CASSPTPDSVGYTF TGTGCCAGCAGCCCTACACCTGACTCAGTAGGCTACACCTTC
- - TRBJ1-4 TRBV7-9 CASSPYSVGEKLFF TGTGCCAGCAGCCCATATTCGGTGGGCGAAAAACTGTTTTTT
- once TRBJ2-1 TRBV7-2 CASSFSRDSYNEQFF TGTGCCAGCAGCTTCAGCAGGGATAGCTACAATGAGCAGTTCTTC
- - TRBJ1-1 TRBV29-1 CSVQRTVGNTEAFF TGCAGCGTCCAACGAACGGTAGGGAACACTGAAGCTTTCTTT
- - TRBJ2-6 TRBV7-2 CASSLLGNSGANVLTF TGTGCCAGCAGCTTATTGGGGAACTCTGGGGCCAACGTCCTGACTTTC
- - TRBJ1-6 TRBV7-2 CASSPRGPFQGSPLHF TGTGCCAGCAGCCCTAGGGGACCGTTCCAGGGTTCACCCCTCCACTTT
TRBD2 once TRBJ2-3 TRBV7-2 CASRVAGGPDTQYF TGTGCCAGCAGGGTAGCGGGGGGGCCAGATACGCAGTATTTT
TRBD2 - TRBJ2-5 TRBV7-6 CASSSGRLAGTGETQYF TGTGCCAGCAGCTCCGGCCGACTAGCGGGGACGGGGGAGACCCAGTACTTC
TRBD2 - TRBJ2-5 TRBV19 CASRHGTSGVQETQYF TGTGCCAGTAGACACGGGACTAGCGGAGTCCAAGAGACCCAGTACTTC
- - TRBJ2-5 TRBV2 CATTIPTRARETQYF TGTGCCACAACGATTCCTACTAGGGCTAGAGAGACCCAGTACTTC
- once TRBJ2-6 TRBV27 CASIMSSGANVLTF TGTGCCAGCATTATGAGCTCTGGGGCCAACGTCCTGACTTTC
- - TRBJ1-4 TRBV4-1 CASSRKGGDNEKLFF TGCGCCAGCAGCCGCAAGGGGGGGGATAATGAAAAACTGTTTTTT
TRBD1 - TRBJ2-1 TRBV9 CASSETTGGNEQFF TGTGCCAGCAGCGAAACAACAGGGGGTAATGAGCAGTTCTTC
- - TRBJ2-1 TRBV10-1 CASMGRNEQFF TGCGCCAGCATGGGGAGAAATGAGCAGTTCTTC
- once TRBJ2-2 TRBV18 CASSPSRNTGELFF TGTGCCAGCTCACCATCCAGGAACACCGGGGAGCTGTTTTTT
- - TRBJ1-5 TRBV24-1 CGHLGNNQPQHF TGTGGCCACCTGGGTAACAATCAGCCCCAGCATTTT
- - TRBJ2-2 TRBV9 CASSVGGYTGELFF TGTGCCAGCAGCGTAGGAGGTTACACCGGGGAGCTGTTTTTT
- - TRBJ2-5 TRBV2 CASKNRRVKGEETQYF TGTGCCAGCAAGAACCGCAGGGTGAAGGGTGAAGAGACCCAGTACTTC
- once TRBJ1-5 TRBV10-2 CASGPPGGNQPQHF TGCGCCAGCGGACCTCCTGGCGGCAATCAGCCCCAGCATTTT
- - TRBJ2-2 TRBV5-6 CASGLGGELFF TGTGCCAGCGGCTTAGGAGGGGAGCTGTTTTTT
TRBD2 - TRBJ2-3 TRBV9 CASSPRVAGDTDTQYF TGTGCCAGCAGCCCCCGGGTAGCGGGGGACACAGATACGCAGTATTTT
- - TRBJ2-3 TRBV19 CASSRGRGTGDTQYF TGTGCCAGTAGCAGGGGGCGGGGGACGGGAGATACGCAGTATTTT
- - TRBJ1-1 TRBV7-3 CASSSNEDTEAFF TGTGCCAGCAGCTCGAACGAGGACACTGAAGCTTTCTTT
TRBD1 - TRBJ1-1 TRBV6-2/TRBV6-3 CASSYGQGTEAFF TGTGCCAGCAGTTATGGACAGGGCACTGAAGCTTTCTTT